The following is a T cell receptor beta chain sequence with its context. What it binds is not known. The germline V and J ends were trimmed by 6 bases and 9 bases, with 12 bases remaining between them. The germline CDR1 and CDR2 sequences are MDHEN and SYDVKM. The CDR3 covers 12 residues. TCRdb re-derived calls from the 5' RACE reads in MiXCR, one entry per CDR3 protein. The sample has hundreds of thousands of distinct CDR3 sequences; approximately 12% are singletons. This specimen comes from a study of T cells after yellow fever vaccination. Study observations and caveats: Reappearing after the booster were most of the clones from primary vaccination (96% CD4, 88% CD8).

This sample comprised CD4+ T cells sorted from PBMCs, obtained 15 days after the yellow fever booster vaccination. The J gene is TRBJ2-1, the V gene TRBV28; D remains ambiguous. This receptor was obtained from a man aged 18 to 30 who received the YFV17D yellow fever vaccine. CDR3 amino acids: CASSLVASEQFF. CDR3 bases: TGTGCCAGCAGCCTCGTGGCCTCTGAGCAGTTCTTC.